This T cell receptor (beta chain) was obtained from a study of T cell changes during pregnancy in multiple sclerosis. The CDR3 is made up of 14 amino acids. Germline assignment: CDR1 KGHSH and CDR2 LQKENI. V was cut by 3 bases and J by 5 bases, with 10 bases left in between. The table came from immunoSEQ multiplex PCR; TCRdb's copy has only in-frame clones and leaves some out. In the table there are approximately 90,000 clones, roughly 92% of which are singletons. The TCR originated in a female donor with multiple sclerosis, enrolled in a pregnancy study. V and J are TRBV18 and TRBJ1-4, with D perhaps TRBD1 (6 bases). The source material was peripheral blood, sampled after pregnancy. In DNA form, the CDR3 reads TGTGCCAGCTCACCTCGGACAGCGAATGAAAAACTGTTTTTT. Encoded protein: CASSPRTANEKLFF.